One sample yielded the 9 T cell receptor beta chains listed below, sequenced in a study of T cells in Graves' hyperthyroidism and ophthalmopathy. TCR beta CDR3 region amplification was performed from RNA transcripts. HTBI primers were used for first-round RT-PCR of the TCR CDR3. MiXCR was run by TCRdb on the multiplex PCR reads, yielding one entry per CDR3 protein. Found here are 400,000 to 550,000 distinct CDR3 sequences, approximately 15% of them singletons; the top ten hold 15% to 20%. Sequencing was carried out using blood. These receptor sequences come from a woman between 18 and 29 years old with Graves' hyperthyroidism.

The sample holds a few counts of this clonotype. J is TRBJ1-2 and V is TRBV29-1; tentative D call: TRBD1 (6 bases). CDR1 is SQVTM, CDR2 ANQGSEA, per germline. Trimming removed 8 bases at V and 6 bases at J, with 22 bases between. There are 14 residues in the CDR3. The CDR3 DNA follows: TGCAGCTTCTCAAGGGGGGGGGCTGAGAATGGCTACACCTTC. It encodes CSFSRGGAENGYTF.

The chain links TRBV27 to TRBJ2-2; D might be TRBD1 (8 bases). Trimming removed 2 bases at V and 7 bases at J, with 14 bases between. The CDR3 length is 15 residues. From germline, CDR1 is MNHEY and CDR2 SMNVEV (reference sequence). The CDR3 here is CASSLRTGRGGELFF. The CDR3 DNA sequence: TGTGCCAGCAGTTTAAGGACAGGGAGGGGCGGGGAGCTGTTTTTT.

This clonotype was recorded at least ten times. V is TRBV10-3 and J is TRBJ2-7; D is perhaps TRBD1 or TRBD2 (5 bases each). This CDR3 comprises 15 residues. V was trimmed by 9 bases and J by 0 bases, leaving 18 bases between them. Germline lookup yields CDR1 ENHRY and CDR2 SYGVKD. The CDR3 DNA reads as TGTGCCATTTTCACTCCGGGACCGGGCTCCTACGAGCAGTACTTC. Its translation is CAIFTPGPGSYEQYF.

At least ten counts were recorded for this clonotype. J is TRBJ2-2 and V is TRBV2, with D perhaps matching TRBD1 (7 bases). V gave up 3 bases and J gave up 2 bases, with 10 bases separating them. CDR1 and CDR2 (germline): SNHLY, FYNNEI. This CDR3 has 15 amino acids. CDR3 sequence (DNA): TGTGCCAGCAGTGATGGAGGGGGCAACACCGGGGAGCTGTTTTTT. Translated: CASSDGGGNTGELFF.

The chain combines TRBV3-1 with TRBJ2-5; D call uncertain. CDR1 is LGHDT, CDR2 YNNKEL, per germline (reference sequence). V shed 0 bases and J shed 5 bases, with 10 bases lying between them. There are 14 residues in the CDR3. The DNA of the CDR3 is TGTGCCAGCAGCCAAGATCTACATGGGGAGACCCAGTACTTC. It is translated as CASSQDLHGETQYF.

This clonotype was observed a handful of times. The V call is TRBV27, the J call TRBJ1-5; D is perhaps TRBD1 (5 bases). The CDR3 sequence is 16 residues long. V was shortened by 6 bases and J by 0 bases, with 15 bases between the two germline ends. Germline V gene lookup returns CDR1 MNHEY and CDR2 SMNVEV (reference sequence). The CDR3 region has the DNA TGTGCCAGCAGCCAGGACCGGACATATAGCAATCAGCCCCAGCATTTT. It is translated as CASSQDRTYSNQPQHF.

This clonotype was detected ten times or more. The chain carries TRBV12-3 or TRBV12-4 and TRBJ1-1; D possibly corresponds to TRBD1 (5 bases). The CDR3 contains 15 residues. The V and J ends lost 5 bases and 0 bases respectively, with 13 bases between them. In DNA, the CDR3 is TGTGCCAGCAGTCCTCCGGGACTGATGAACACTGAAGCTTTCTTT. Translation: CASSPPGLMNTEAFF.

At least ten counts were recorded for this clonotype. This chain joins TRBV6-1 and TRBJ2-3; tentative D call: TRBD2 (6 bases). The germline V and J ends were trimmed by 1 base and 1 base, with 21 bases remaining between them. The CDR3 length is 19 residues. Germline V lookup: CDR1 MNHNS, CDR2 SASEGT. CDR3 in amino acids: CASSEGSSFWRDRTDTQYF. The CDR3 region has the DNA TGTGCCAGCAGTGAAGGATCATCCTTCTGGCGGGACCGCACAGATACGCAGTATTTT.

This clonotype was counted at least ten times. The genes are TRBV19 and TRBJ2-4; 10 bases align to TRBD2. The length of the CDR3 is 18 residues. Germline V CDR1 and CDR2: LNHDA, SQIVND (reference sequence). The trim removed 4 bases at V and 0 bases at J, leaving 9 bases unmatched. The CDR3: CASSRLAGEGRAKNIQYF. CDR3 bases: TGTGCCAGTAGTAGGCTAGCGGGAGAGGGGAGAGCCAAAAACATTCAGTACTTC. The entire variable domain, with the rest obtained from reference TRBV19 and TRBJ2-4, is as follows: DGGITQSPKYLFRKEGQNVTLSCEQNLNHDAMYWYRQDPGQGLRLIYYSQIVNDFQKGDIAEGYSVSREKKESFPLTVTSAQKNPTAFYLCASSRLAGEGRAKNIQYFGAGTRLSVL.